This T cell receptor beta chain was recorded in a study of PD-L1 blockade in urothelial cancer. Looking at the study overall: Prior chemotherapy regimens per patient numbered 0 to 3.

CDR3 length equals 15 residues. Germline V gives CDR1 SGHTA, CDR2 FQGNSA. V was pared by 1 base and J by 4 bases, with 10 bases between. The sample's time point: pretreatment peripheral blood. Sequencing used immunoSEQ multiplex PCR; TCRdb keeps in-frame clones, though not all of them. Of tens of thousands of clones listed, about 83% are singletons. This chain connects TRBV7-2 to TRBJ2-2; D is possibly TRBD1 (5 bases). This sequence originates from a man aged 60 to 69 with urothelial cancer. The material sequenced was PBMCs, taken around atezolizumab (anti-PD-L1) treatment. Here the CDR3 DNA reads TGTGCCAGCAGCTTAGTTTGGGGCGGCACCGGGGAGCTGTTTTTT. Its protein product is CASSLVWGGTGELFF.